Each of the 29 T cell receptor beta chains below was sequenced from the same sample in a study of cytotoxic CD8 clonotypes in ibrutinib-treated CLL. The table came from immunoSEQ multiplex PCR; TCRdb's copy has only in-frame clones and leaves some out. Among 140,000 to 150,000 clones listed, 76% were seen once. The sequences come from PBMCs, collected after 24 months of ibrutinib treatment. Source of these receptors: a human donor with chronic lymphocytic leukemia.

This sequence joins TRBV28 and TRBJ1-1; D gene unclear. In germline, CDR1 is MDHEN, CDR2 SYDVKM. The ends were cut back, 7 bases at V and 3 bases at J, with 9 bases in the middle. The CDR3 spans 12 residues. CDR3 residues: CASTSGDTEAFF. CDR3 in DNA: TGTGCCAGCACTTCGGGAGACACTGAAGCTTTCTTT.

This clone was found once. This chain links TRBV4-2 with TRBJ1-5; possibly TRBD1 for D (6 bases). V gave up 0 bases and J gave up 2 bases, with 20 bases separating them. Germline lookup yields CDR1 LGHNA and CDR2 YNFKEQ. The length of the CDR3 is 19 residues. CDR3 in DNA: TGTGCCAGCAGCCAAGATTCGGTGGGGGCCGGGGGGGGCAATCAGCCCCAGCATTTT. Residues: CASSQDSVGAGGGNQPQHF.

This chain uses TRBV7-8 with TRBJ2-2; D is unresolved. V lost 5 bases and J lost 6, with 13 bases in between. The CDR3 has 14 residues. The germline CDR1 and CDR2 sequences are SGHVS and FQNEAQ. The CDR3 coding sequence is TGTGCCAGCAGCCCCCAAGGGTTTCCCGGGGAGCTGTTTTTT. Translated, it gives CASSPQGFPGELFF.

V gene TRBV7-3 combines with J gene TRBJ2-1, with 9 bases identical to TRBD1. The V segment lost 5 bases and the J segment 9 bases; nucleotides outside the gene matches: 8. Germline values: CDR1 SGHTA, CDR2 FQGTGA. This CDR3 has 14 amino acids. This chain's CDR3 is CASSPDRGVSEQFF. The CDR3 DNA reads as TGTGCCAGCAGCCCCGACAGGGGGGTCAGTGAGCAGTTCTTC.

The CDR3 sequence is CSVATGWGTEAFF. The CDR3 nucleotides read TGCAGCGTCGCAACAGGGTGGGGCACTGAAGCTTTCTTT. This chain joins TRBV29-1 and TRBJ1-1; possibly TRBD1 for D (6 bases). V dropped 6 bases and J dropped 4 bases, with 15 bases sitting between them. In germline, CDR1 is SQVTM, CDR2 ANQGSEA. The CDR3 consists of 13 residues.

This rearrangement joins TRBV4-3 to TRBJ2-5; 8 nucleotides line up with TRBD2. V lost 4 bases, J lost 5 bases, and 6 bases stayed unmatched. The CDR3 is 14 residues long. Germline assignment: CDR1 LGHNA and CDR2 YSLEER. The CDR3 protein is CASSRGAGGETQYF. CDR3 nucleotide sequence: TGCGCCAGCAGCCGGGGGGCGGGAGGTGAGACCCAGTACTTC.

This clone was counted at least ten times. The chain has TRBV2 and TRBJ2-7; D is unclear. This CDR3 region has 14 residues. Per germline, CDR1 SNHLY and CDR2 FYNNEI. V lost 1 base to trimming and J lost 1 base, with 8 bases between them. CDR3 residues: CASSEGSLSYEQYF. The CDR3, as DNA: TGTGCCAGCAGTGAAGGATCGCTATCCTACGAGCAGTACTTC.

This chain links TRBV28 with TRBJ2-3; a possible D gene is TRBD2 (5 bases). Germline assignment: CDR1 MDHEN and CDR2 SYDVKM. This CDR3 region has 16 residues. Between the trimmed V and J ends, which lost 5 bases and 0 bases, there was a span of 15 bases. The DNA of the CDR3 is TGTGCCAGCAGTGGGAGAGGCGGTAGGAGCACAGATACGCAGTATTTT. Amino acids: CASSGRGGRSTDTQYF.

The V and J genes are TRBV6-5 and TRBJ2-3; D unclear. Germline lookup yields CDR1 MNHEY and CDR2 SVGAGI. Trimming shortened V by 8 bases and J by 1 base, and 4 bases separated the two germline ends. The CDR3 covers 11 residues. Written as DNA, the CDR3 is TGTGCCAGCGGGGGCACAGATACGCAGTATTTT. This gives the protein CASGGTDTQYF.

CDR3 in amino acids: CASSVLAGRNTGELFF. The CDR3, as DNA: TGTGCCAGCAGCGTGCTAGCGGGCCGGAACACCGGGGAGCTGTTTTTT. J is TRBJ2-2 and V is TRBV9, with 8 nucleotides matching TRBD2. This CDR3 contains 16 residues. V lost 2 bases and J lost 1; bases outside the gene matches: 4. Germline assignment: CDR1 SGDLS and CDR2 YYNGEE.

This chain joins TRBV6-5 and TRBJ2-7, with D possibly TRBD1 on 6 matching bases. This CDR3 is built from 16 residues. CDR1 is MNHEY, CDR2 SVGAGI, per germline. Trimming pared 2 bases from V and 3 bases from J, leaving 17 bases between. DNA for the CDR3: TGTGCCAGCAGTTACGCAGAACCGGGACAAGGCTACGAGCAGTACTTC. Its protein product is CASSYAEPGQGYEQYF.

The chain recombines TRBV11-2 with TRBJ2-2; D unresolved. The CDR3 is made up of 14 amino acids. The V gene lost 1 base and the J gene lost 6 bases, with 9 bases spanning the gap. Germline CDR1 SGHAT, CDR2 FQNNGV. The CDR3 region is CASSLGVGAGELFF. In nucleotides, the CDR3 is TGTGCCAGCAGCTTAGGGGTGGGCGCCGGGGAGCTGTTTTTT.

The sample holds one count of this clone. The chain is built from TRBV4-3 and TRBJ1-5; D not certain. The CDR3 totals 15 residues. Germline CDR1 LGHNA, CDR2 YSLEER. Trimming shortened V by 0 bases and J by 4 bases, and 10 bases separated the two germline ends. The CDR3 spells CASSQDGYGNQPQHF. DNA of the CDR3: TGCGCCAGCAGCCAAGATGGGTACGGAAATCAGCCCCAGCATTTT.

This rearrangement joins TRBV10-3 to TRBJ2-5; the D is unclear. Trimming took off 6 bases at V and 4 bases at J, with 12 bases between the two ends. Per germline, CDR1 ENHRY and CDR2 SYGVKD. There are 13 residues in the CDR3. For the CDR3, the DNA is TGTGCCATCAGCAGCCCACCATCAGAGACCCAGTACTTC. This sequence encodes CAISSPPSETQYF.

V gene TRBV28 combines with J gene TRBJ2-5; D is perhaps TRBD2 (6 bases). This CDR3 region has 16 residues. V was shortened by 3 bases and J by 1 base, with 15 bases between the two germline ends. Germline CDR1 reads MDHEN; CDR2 reads SYDVKM. The CDR3 coding sequence is TGTGCCAGCAGTTTGGCCGGGGGTGTTAGCCAAGAGACCCAGTACTTC. Amino acids: CASSLAGGVSQETQYF.

This clone was picked up one time. The genes are TRBV7-2 and TRBJ2-3, with 8 bases identical to TRBD2. Germline assignment: CDR1 SGHTA and CDR2 FQGNSA. Germline trimming cut 1 base from V and 6 bases from J; bases unmatched to any gene: 12. The CDR3 is 17 amino acids. The CDR3 coding sequence is TGTGCCAGCAGCTTAGTCGGGCGGGGGGCGACTATGGATACGCAGTATTTT. Its translation is CASSLVGRGATMDTQYF.

The V and J genes are TRBV4-3 and TRBJ2-1; TRBD2 might be the D (5 bases). V lost 2 bases, J lost 8 bases, and 13 bases lay in between. The CDR3 spans 14 residues. From germline, CDR1 is LGHNA and CDR2 YSLEER. The DNA of the CDR3 is TGCGCCAGCAGCCAATCCCTAGCTGGCCATGAGCAGTTCTTC. Its translation is CASSQSLAGHEQFF.

V usage is TRBV30 and J usage is TRBJ1-4; D remains ambiguous. The germline V and J ends were trimmed by 8 bases and 8 bases, with 12 bases remaining between them. This CDR3 region has 11 residues. Looked up from germline, CDR1 is GTSNPN and CDR2 is SVGIG (reference sequence). The CDR3 bases are TGTGCCGGGCAAAGGTGGGAAAAACTGTTTTTT. Its protein product is CAGQRWEKLFF.

This clone has a handful of counts. Other DNA sequences in the sample encode the same CDR3. The rearrangement links TRBV27 to TRBJ2-7; the match to TRBD1 covers 8 bases. This CDR3 region has 12 residues. The J segment lost 4 bases and the V segment lost 7 bases, leaving 3 bases of the junction unmatched. Germline lookup yields CDR1 MNHEY and CDR2 SMNVEV (reference sequence). The CDR3 here is CASTGGGYEQYF. For the CDR3, the DNA is TGTGCCAGCACAGGGGGCGGATACGAGCAGTACTTC.

The rearrangement uses TRBV10-3 and TRBJ2-3; 8 bases map to TRBD2. The CDR3 is 14 amino acids. Germline CDR1 ENHRY, CDR2 SYGVKD. After removal of 6 bases from V and 0 bases from J, the junction contained 2 bases not matched to a gene. CDR3 amino acids: CAIRGLGSTDTQYF. As DNA, the CDR3 is TGTGCCATCAGGGGACTAGGGAGCACAGATACGCAGTATTTT.

This clone has a handful of counts. The rearrangement uses TRBV28 and TRBJ1-5; D is possibly TRBD1 (5 bases). Per the germline V gene, CDR1 is MDHEN and CDR2 is SYDVKM. CDR3 length: 15 amino acids. V was clipped by 4 bases and J by 6 bases, with 16 bases between them. The CDR3 DNA is TGTGCCAGCAGTTCCGAGGGAATTGGGGCTCAGCCCCAGCATTTT. This codes for CASSSEGIGAQPQHF.

V and J are TRBV5-1 and TRBJ2-7; the D is unclear. V lost 0 bases and J lost 2, with 9 bases in between. The length of the CDR3 is 14 residues. Germline assignment: CDR1 SGHRS and CDR2 YFSETQ. CDR3 sequence (DNA): TGCGCCAGCAGCTTGGTGGACGGCCCCTACGAGCAGTACTTC. Encoded protein: CASSLVDGPYEQYF.

The chain couples TRBV27 to TRBJ1-6, with 7 bases aligning to TRBD1. In germline, CDR1 is MNHEY, CDR2 SMNVEV (reference sequence). The CDR3 spans 16 residues. The trim removed 6 bases at V and 5 bases at J, leaving 10 bases unmatched. The CDR3 here is CASRVRDSLNNSPLHF. The CDR3 region has the DNA TGTGCCAGCAGGGTCCGGGACAGCCTAAATAATTCACCCCTCCACTTT.

J is TRBJ2-7 and V is TRBV18, with D hard to call. CDR1 is KGHSH, CDR2 LQKENI, per germline. V was trimmed by 1 base and J by 2 bases, leaving 9 bases between them. CDR3 size: 14 residues. CDR3 region: CASSPRSSTYEQYF. CDR3 sequence (DNA): TGTGCCAGCTCACCACGGTCATCCACCTACGAGCAGTACTTC. The whole variable domain, filled in from reference TRBV18 and TRBJ2-7, reads NAGVMQNPRHLVRRRGQEARLRCSPMKGHSHVYWYRQLPEEGLKFMVYLQKENIIDESGMPKERFSAEFPKEGPSILRIQQVVRGDSAAYFCASSPRSSTYEQYFGPGTRLTVT.

The chain couples TRBV5-1 to TRBJ2-7; 9 bases agree with TRBD2. The CDR3 has 16 amino acids. V trimming: 0 bases; J trimming: 7 bases; junction bases outside the gene matches: 11. Germline V gives CDR1 SGHRS, CDR2 YFSETQ. The CDR3 reads CASSLAGASGALEQYF. The CDR3 DNA reads TGCGCCAGCAGCTTGGCCGGGGCTAGCGGGGCCCTTGAGCAGTACTTC.

The chain uses TRBV27 and TRBJ2-1; 9 bases are a match to TRBD2. Trimming at V came to 3 bases and at J to 10 bases, leaving 10 bases not matched to a gene. CDR1 and CDR2 (germline): MNHEY, SMNVEV (reference sequence). The CDR3 has 15 amino acids. The chain's CDR3 is CASSFFLAGPGEQFF. Written as DNA, the CDR3 is TGTGCCAGCAGTTTTTTCCTAGCGGGACCTGGGGAGCAGTTCTTC.

The chain employs TRBV19 and TRBJ2-3; the D is unclear. The CDR3 has 13 amino acids. V was trimmed by 3 bases and J by 4 bases, leaving 8 bases between them. The germline V gene encodes CDR1 LNHDA and CDR2 SQIVND (reference sequence). This CDR3 is CASSIESADTQYF. In nucleotides, the CDR3 is TGTGCCAGTAGTATCGAATCTGCAGATACGCAGTATTTT.

The chain carries TRBV5-6 and TRBJ2-1, with 8 bases matching TRBD2. CDR1 and CDR2 from the germline V gene are SGHDT and YYEEEE. V was clipped by 3 bases and J by 4 bases; unmatched bases: 6. The CDR3 runs 15 residues. CDR3 sequence: CASSSPGRGYNEQFF. The CDR3 bases are TGTGCCAGCAGCTCCCCCGGGAGGGGTTACAATGAGCAGTTCTTC. The full variable domain, with the rest looked up from reference TRBV5-6 and TRBJ2-1, is DAGVTQSPTHLIKTRGQQVTLRCSPKSGHDTVSWYQQALGQGPQFIFQYYEEEERQRGNFPDRFSGHQFPNYSSELNVNALLLGDSALYLCASSSPGRGYNEQFFGPGTRLTVL.

The chain uses TRBV29-1 and TRBJ2-2; D is unclear. The ends were cut back, 4 bases at V and 8 bases at J, with 11 bases in the middle. The CDR3 is 12 residues long. CDR1 is SQVTM, CDR2 ANQGSEA, per germline. CDR3 sequence reads: CSVGSPGGELFF. The DNA of the CDR3 is TGCAGCGTTGGCAGCCCCGGGGGGGAGCTGTTTTTT.